These 20 T cell receptor beta chains share one sample of origin, sequenced in a study of cytomegalovirus exposure and HLA in healthy donors (TCRdb year 2017). Library preparation used the immunoSEQ multiplex PCR assay. For the multiplex PCR, a mixture combining 60 forward primers for TCR Vbeta segments and 13 reverse primers for TCR Jbeta segments was used. Here the immuneACCESS table is served through TCRdb, limited to in-frame sequences with V and J called. Missing clones are a known gap in these copies; in checked studies unresolved V genes cover under half, and the rest lacks a known reason. The sample data list some 130,000 clones, and about 80% of these were observed just once. The ten largest make up 2.7% of the sample. The source material was PBMCs. The receptors originated from a boy aged 2 to 10 in good health and CMV-seronegative.

This chain connects TRBV5-4 to TRBJ2-6, with 13 bases that match TRBD2. After removal of 7 bases from V and 3 bases from J, the junction contained 7 bases not matched to a gene. CDR3 length equals 17 residues. Per germline, CDR1 SGHNT and CDR2 YYREEE (reference sequence). CDR3 loop: CASRGTSGTVGANVLTF. In DNA, the CDR3 is TGTGCCAGCCGCGGGACTAGCGGGACGGTTGGGGCCAACGTCCTGACTTTC.

The J gene is TRBJ1-1, the V gene TRBV5-4; D remains unclear. CDR1 SGHNT and CDR2 YYREEE come from the germline V gene (reference sequence). Trimming cost V 7 bases and J 5 bases, with 12 bases left between them. The CDR3 contains 12 residues. DNA of the CDR3: TGTGCCAGCCACGACCGGGGAACTGAAGCTTTCTTT. Residues: CASHDRGTEAFF.

V and J are TRBV30 and TRBJ1-1; D is undetermined. Germline V CDR1 and CDR2: GTSNPN, SVGIG (reference sequence). The CDR3 is 11 amino acids. Trimming cost V 0 bases and J 4 bases, with 3 bases left between them. The chain's CDR3 is CAWSVGTEAFF. DNA of the CDR3: TGTGCCTGGAGTGTCGGCACTGAAGCTTTCTTT.

Points on this clone: The junction shows a germline mismatch at one end, possibly a read error. The chain joins TRBV7-7 to TRBJ1-2; the D gene is possibly TRBD1 (5 bases). CDR1 SSHAT and CDR2 FNYEAQ come from the germline V gene (reference sequence). This CDR3 has 14 residues. Here the CDR3 DNA reads TGTGCTAGCAACGCCCCAGGGATCGACTATGGCTACACCTTC. It is translated as CASNAPGIDYGYTF.

The chain has TRBV6-1 and TRBJ2-1, with TRBD1 matching 8 bases. The CDR3 sequence is 15 residues long. With V trimmed by 1 base and J by 6 bases, 5 bases remained unmatched. Germline-derived CDR1 and CDR2 are MNHNS and SASEGT. CDR3 coding DNA: TGTGCCAGCAGTGAAGACTCAGGGGGCTTCAATGAGCAGTTCTTC. This gives the protein CASSEDSGGFNEQFF.

In the case of this clone: Other DNA sequences in the sample encode the same CDR3. V usage is TRBV18 and J usage is TRBJ1-2; 7 bases align to TRBD1. The CDR3 consists of 17 residues. Germline CDR1 reads KGHSH; CDR2 reads LQKENI. Losses at the gene ends were 3 bases for V and 2 bases for J; bases not matched to a gene: 12. CDR3 sequence (DNA): TGTGCCAGCTCACCGGTTCCGAACAGGGGTTCGAACTATGGCTACACCTTC. It codes for CASSPVPNRGSNYGYTF.

This rearrangement joins TRBV6-4 to TRBJ2-3; the match to TRBD2 covers 9 bases. The CDR3 has 15 residues. CDR1 is MRHNA and CDR2 is SNTAGT in the germline V gene. The junction had 3 bases not matched to a gene; V was cut back by 4 bases and J by 1 base. For the CDR3, the DNA is TGTGCCAGCAGTGGACTAGCGGAAGGCACAGATACGCAGTATTTT. Protein sequence: CASSGLAEGTDTQYF.

The chain carries TRBV29-1 and TRBJ2-7; 7 positions match TRBD2. The CDR3 runs to 15 residues. Unmatched junction bases numbered 12, after V lost 1 base and J lost 6 bases. Germline lookup yields CDR1 SQVTM and CDR2 ANQGSEA. This chain's CDR3 is CSVEVRGDYYPEQYF. As DNA, the CDR3 is TGCAGCGTTGAAGTCCGCGGGGACTACTACCCCGAGCAGTACTTC.

The chain joins TRBV19 to TRBJ2-2, with a weak D call TRBD2 (7 bases). Trimming removed 7 bases at V and 6 bases at J, with 18 bases between. This CDR3 has 15 amino acids. Germline V CDR1 and CDR2: LNHDA, SQIVND (reference sequence). CDR3 amino acids: CASTGGGLPAGELFF. In DNA, the CDR3 is TGTGCCAGTACTGGGGGGGGGCTGCCAGCCGGGGAGCTGTTTTTT.

This sequence joins TRBV29-1 and TRBJ2-3; 13 bases fit TRBD2. Trimming cost V 0 bases and J 6 bases; bases outside gene matches: 6. CDR1 and CDR2 from the germline V gene are SQVTM and ANQGSEA. The CDR3 loop spans 16 amino acids. CDR3 coding DNA: TGCAGCGTTGAAGATCAACTAGCGGGAGGGGGGGATACGCAGTATTTT. It is translated as CSVEDQLAGGGDTQYF.

A few counts support this clone. The chain recombines TRBV6-1 with TRBJ2-2; D may be TRBD2 (6 bases). Germline CDR1 is MNHNS and CDR2 is SASEGT. Trimming left V 2 bases short and J 3 bases short, with 10 bases between. This CDR3 spans 15 amino acids. The CDR3 nucleotides read TGTGCCAGCAGTGAACACCCGGGGGACACCGGGGAGCTGTTTTTT. Protein: CASSEHPGDTGELFF.

This clone appeared once. V usage is TRBV18 and J usage is TRBJ2-1; 11 nucleotides align to TRBD1. CDR1 is KGHSH and CDR2 is LQKENI in the germline V gene. The CDR3 runs 16 residues. J was trimmed by 5 bases and V by 6 bases; bases with no gene match: 9. The CDR3 DNA reads as TGTGCCAGCTCGCGGACCGGGACAGGGGGAGACAATGAGCAGTTCTTC. The encoded protein is CASSRTGTGGDNEQFF.

The rearrangement links TRBV28 to TRBJ1-5; D is perhaps TRBD1 (6 bases). The CDR3 loop spans 16 amino acids. V lost 2 bases and J 3 bases, leaving 14 bases between the germline ends. Germline values: CDR1 MDHEN, CDR2 SYDVKM. CDR3 sequence reads: CASSLATGQLNQPQHF. CDR3 nucleotides: TGTGCCAGCAGTTTAGCGACAGGCCAACTCAATCAGCCCCAGCATTTT.

This rearrangement joins TRBV19 to TRBJ1-2; no clear D gene. Germline V gives CDR1 LNHDA, CDR2 SQIVND (reference sequence). The CDR3 contains 15 residues. Trimming left V 6 bases short and J 0 bases short, with 14 bases between. This CDR3 is CASSPRTGTNYGYTF. CDR3 coding DNA: TGTGCCAGTAGCCCCCGGACGGGGACTAACTATGGCTACACCTTC.

The rearrangement joins TRBV6-5 to TRBJ1-5; TRBD1 might be the D (6 bases). This CDR3 comprises 15 residues. The germline CDR1 and CDR2 sequences are MNHEY and SVGAGI. V was clipped by 0 bases and J by 8 bases, with 14 bases between them. The CDR3 loop is CASSYSSRGKKPQHF. The CDR3 coding sequence is TGTGCCAGCAGTTACTCGAGTAGGGGGAAGAAGCCCCAGCATTTT.

V usage is TRBV30 and J usage is TRBJ2-3; 9 nucleotides agree with TRBD1. The CDR3 runs 14 residues. Germline loops: CDR1 GTSNPN, CDR2 SVGIG (reference sequence). Trimming removed 5 bases from V and 1 base from J; junction bases left unmatched: 4. CDR3 nucleotide sequence: TGTGCCTGGTTTCGGGACAGGGGCACAGATACGCAGTATTTT. Encoded protein: CAWFRDRGTDTQYF.

This clone was counted only a few times. This chain uses TRBV6-4 with TRBJ2-1, with a tentative D call TRBD2 (7 bases). CDR1 and CDR2 from the germline V gene are MRHNA and SNTAGT. V shed 8 bases and J shed 7 bases, with 15 bases lying between them. This CDR3 has 13 amino acids. Here the CDR3 DNA reads TGTGCCAGCGGGCGGGGGCCCTCGAATGAGCAGTTCTTC. It encodes CASGRGPSNEQFF.

This clone has only one observation. The same CDR3 is also encoded by other DNA sequences in this sample. The chain has TRBV5-1 and TRBJ1-1, with 11 bases fitting TRBD1. The V gene end was trimmed by 0 bases and the J gene end by 5 bases; junction bases not matched to a gene: 3. Germline assignment: CDR1 SGHRS and CDR2 YFSETQ. This CDR3 spans 15 amino acids. The CDR3 here is CASSLAGQGGTEAFF. As DNA, the CDR3 is TGCGCCAGCAGCTTGGCGGGACAGGGGGGGACTGAAGCTTTCTTT.

The rearrangement uses TRBV7-8 and TRBJ2-1; 14 bases match TRBD2. Germline CDR1 and CDR2: SGHVS and FQNEAQ. The CDR3 spans 17 residues. V lost 5 bases to trimming and J lost 7 bases; unmatched junction nucleotides: 10. The CDR3 nucleotides are TGTGCCAGCAGCCCCGGCCCGGGACTAGCGGGGGAGAATGAGCAGTTCTTC. Encoded protein: CASSPGPGLAGENEQFF.

This chain links TRBV5-1 with TRBJ2-2, with TRBD1 matching 10 bases. Trimming took 1 base from V and 6 from J; bases not matched to a gene: 15. In germline, CDR1 is SGHRS, CDR2 YFSETQ. The CDR3 is 19 amino acids. DNA of the CDR3: TGCGCCAGCAGCTTGATGTTGGTGACAGGGGGCAGTGGTGCCGGGGAGCTGTTTTTT. It encodes CASSLMLVTGGSGAGELFF.